Shown below are 26 T cell receptor beta chains from a single sample sequenced in a study of blood T cells in healthy people across ages (dated by TCRdb to the mid-2010s). The library was produced with 5' RACE. The data were produced on an Illumina HiSeq 2500. The second PCR ran for about 6 to 11 cycles and used a J-beta primer mix along with a sample-barcoded 5' primer. The public reads were reanalyzed by TCRdb: fastp trimming at Q25, MiXCR alignment, in-frame beta chains only. Each entry merges the rows of one CDR3 protein and shows their most common DNA and genes. Within this sample are under 950,000 distinct CDR3 sequences, with 22% of them counted one time only. Around a fifth of the sample comes from the top ten. The sequenced sample consisted of blood. The receptor set was obtained from a man aged 70 or older in good health.

J is TRBJ1-3 and V is TRBV5-8, with a possible D match to TRBD1 (5 bases). This CDR3 contains 16 residues. With 0 bases removed from V and 2 bases from J, the gap between germline ends came to 12 bases. Germline V gene data show CDR1 as SGHTS and CDR2 as YDEGEE. In DNA, the CDR3 is TGTGCCAGCAGCTTGGGGACATTCCTTCCTGGAAACACCATATATTTT. Protein product: CASSLGTFLPGNTIYF.

This clonotype was counted only a few times. The chain combines TRBV7-2 with TRBJ2-2; 8 bases line up with TRBD1. This CDR3 comprises 15 residues. With V trimmed by 6 bases and J by 5 bases, 8 bases remained unmatched. Germline V gene sequence: CDR1 SGHTA, CDR2 FQGNSA. DNA for the CDR3: TGTGCCAGCAGTAACATACAGGGGGAGACCGGGGAGCTGTTTTTT. Residues: CASSNIQGETGELFF.

This clonotype appeared a few times. The gene calls are TRBV12-3 or TRBV12-4 and TRBJ1-2, with TRBD1 matching over 7 bases. The CDR3 is 13 amino acids. V shed 6 bases, J shed 3 bases, and the junction held 4 bases outside the gene matches. In DNA, the CDR3 is TGTGCCAGCAGGGGCGGGACAGACTATGGCTACACCTTC. Amino acids: CASRGGTDYGYTF.

This clonotype was counted only a few times. The chain is built from TRBV5-1 and TRBJ2-1; D remains ambiguous. CDR1 and CDR2 from the germline V gene are SGHRS and YFSETQ. The CDR3 is 14 residues long. The ends were cut back, 9 bases at V and 7 bases at J, with 20 bases in the middle. The CDR3 DNA sequence: TGCGCCACGCAGCCGGAGTGGGGTAAAAATGAGCAGTTCTTC. Residues: CATQPEWGKNEQFF.

This clonotype occurred a few times. The rearrangement links TRBV5-4 to TRBJ2-5; D is perhaps TRBD2 (5 bases). V was trimmed by 1 base and J by 1 base, leaving 8 bases between them. Germline CDR1 and CDR2: SGHNT and YYREEE (reference sequence). The CDR3 is made up of 14 amino acids. In nucleotides, the CDR3 is TGTGCCAGCAGCTTGATAGGGAGCCAAGAGACCCAGTACTTC. It translates to CASSLIGSQETQYF.

This clonotype was detected a few times. The chain uses TRBV29-1 and TRBJ2-1, with 9 bases matching TRBD1. CDR1 and CDR2 from the germline V gene are SQVTM and ANQGSEA. After removal of 1 base from V and 3 bases from J, the junction contained 10 bases not matched to a gene. The CDR3 has 17 residues. The CDR3 here is CSVEGGVGQGNYNEQFF. In nucleotides, the CDR3 is TGCAGCGTTGAAGGGGGTGTTGGACAGGGGAACTACAATGAGCAGTTCTTC.

The rearrangement joins TRBV19 to TRBJ1-4; possibly TRBD1 for D (5 bases). The length of the CDR3 is 13 residues. The V end lost 5 bases, the J end lost 5 bases, and 9 bases lay between the germline ends. The germline V gene has CDR1 LNHDA and CDR2 SQIVND (reference sequence). The CDR3 bases are TGTGCCAGTAGTGAGAGGGGAAATGAAAAACTGTTTTTT. Translation: CASSERGNEKLFF.

The chain carries TRBV29-1 and TRBJ2-5; D may be TRBD1 (5 bases). The end of the DNA aligns better with TRBJ2-1, so the J call may be wrong. The CDR3 loop spans 16 amino acids. The germline CDR1 and CDR2 sequences are SQVTM and ANQGSEA. CDR3 sequence reads: CSVDGGQGLTYNEQFF. The CDR3 nucleotides are TGCAGCGTTGACGGTGGGCAGGGCCTGACATACAATGAGCAGTTCTTC.

Notes on this clonotype: The CDR3 does not close with the conserved phenylalanine or tryptophan, likely indicating a read error. This chain joins TRBV19 and TRBJ1-3; no clear D. This CDR3 region has 17 residues. V lost 6 bases, J lost 5 bases, and 23 bases lay in between. CDR1 and CDR2 (germline): LNHDA, SQIVND (reference sequence). CDR3 DNA: TGTGCCAGTAGGTCACCGGCCCCCACTAAGAGGAGAAACACCATATATTCT. It translates to CASRSPAPTKRRNTIYS.

The chain combines TRBV9 with TRBJ2-1; D might be TRBD2 (6 bases). V was trimmed by 0 bases and J by 7 bases, leaving 11 bases between them. CDR3 length: 14 residues. Germline lookup yields CDR1 SGDLS and CDR2 YYNGEE. Written as DNA, the CDR3 is TGTGCCAGCAGCGTAGTACCTGCGGGGAATGAGCAGTTCTTC. The encoded protein is CASSVVPAGNEQFF.

Remarks on this clonotype: At one boundary the junction diverges from the germline segment, which might be a read error. V gene TRBV5-1 combines with J gene TRBJ1-3; D uncertain. This CDR3 comprises 15 residues. Germline V lookup: CDR1 SGHRS, CDR2 YFSETQ. The CDR3 DNA reads as TGCGTCAGCAGCTACGGACGGAGCTCTGGAAACACCATATATTTT. It translates to CVSSYGRSSGNTIYF.

The gene calls are TRBV2 and TRBJ2-5; D ambiguous. The DNA end favors TRBJ2-1, so the J call may be wrong. Germline V gives CDR1 SNHLY, CDR2 FYNNEI. The CDR3 spans 12 residues. CDR3 DNA: TGTGCCAGCAGTGAAGAGCTTAATGAGCAGTTCTTC. This codes for CASSEELNEQFF.

In this sample, this clonotype turned up a few times. This chain links TRBV20-1 with TRBJ2-5, with TRBD2 matching 9 bases. Per the germline V gene, CDR1 is DFQATT and CDR2 is SNEGSKA (reference sequence). The ends lost 6 bases at V and 0 bases at J; junction bases unmatched: 2. This CDR3 comprises 13 residues. CDR3 coding DNA: TGCAGTGCCCCTAGCGGGGACCAAGAGACCCAGTACTTC. This translates into CSAPSGDQETQYF.

This clonotype was seen a handful of times. This rearrangement joins TRBV4-1 to TRBJ2-5; D tentatively fits TRBD1 or TRBD2 (5 bases each). The germline CDR1 and CDR2 sequences are MGHRA and YSYEKL. This CDR3 comprises 14 residues. Trimming took 0 bases from V and 4 from J, leaving 9 bases between them. In DNA form, the CDR3 reads TGCGCCAGCAGCCAAGATGTAGGGACAGAGACCCAGTACTTC. Translating it yields CASSQDVGTETQYF.

The rearrangement uses TRBV20-1 and TRBJ2-3; D ambiguous. This CDR3 has 15 residues. Trimming pared 3 bases from V and 4 bases from J, leaving 17 bases between. CDR1 and CDR2 from the germline V gene are DFQATT and SNEGSKA (reference sequence). CDR3: CSARGAEAVADTQYF. Here the CDR3 DNA reads TGCAGTGCTAGGGGCGCCGAAGCAGTAGCAGATACGCAGTATTTT.

This clonotype was counted a few times. V is TRBV11-2 and J is TRBJ2-5, with 8 bases lining up with TRBD2. The junction had 6 bases not matched to a gene; V was cut back by 5 bases and J by 4 bases. In germline, CDR1 is SGHAT, CDR2 FQNNGV. The CDR3 loop spans 14 amino acids. CDR3 sequence (DNA): TGTGCCAGCAGCCCCTCGGCGGGGGGAGAGACCCAGTACTTC. The encoded protein is CASSPSAGGETQYF.

This clonotype was detected only a few times. This chain connects TRBV9 to TRBJ2-3, with 7 bases lining up with TRBD2. This CDR3 spans 16 amino acids. Germline V gene lookup returns CDR1 SGDLS and CDR2 YYNGEE. With 0 bases clipped from V and 2 bases from J, the junction kept 6 bases outside the gene matches. Written as DNA, the CDR3 is TGTGCCAGCAGCGTAGGAGTCCTAGCGGTCACAGATACGCAGTATTTT. Translated, it gives CASSVGVLAVTDTQYF.

This sequence joins TRBV20-1 and TRBJ2-7; 9 bases line up with TRBD2. This CDR3 contains 15 residues. Germline CDR1 reads DFQATT; CDR2 reads SNEGSKA (reference sequence). J was trimmed by 4 bases and V by 0 bases; bases with no gene match: 7. CDR3 protein: CSARDIERGVYEQYF. The CDR3, as DNA: TGCAGTGCTAGAGATATCGAGCGGGGGGTTTACGAGCAGTACTTC.

The chain carries TRBV29-1 and TRBJ1-2, with 9 bases fitting TRBD1. The CDR3 extends over 14 amino acids. V shed 5 bases, J shed 2 bases, and the junction held 6 bases outside the gene matches. Germline lookup yields CDR1 SQVTM and CDR2 ANQGSEA. CDR3 residues: CSVYTTGGNYGYTF. The DNA for the CDR3 is TGCAGCGTTTACACTACAGGGGGCAACTATGGCTACACCTTC.

As DNA, the CDR3 is TGTGCCACCCGTCTGAGGAGGGGCACAGATACGCAGTATTTT. It is translated as CATRLRRGTDTQYF. V usage is TRBV7-2 and J usage is TRBJ2-3; TRBD2 is a possible D gene (6 bases). This CDR3 comprises 14 residues. Germline values: CDR1 SGHTA, CDR2 FQGNSA. V lost 10 bases and J lost 1, with 15 bases in between.

The CDR3 sequence: CASSLLQGAGAFF. As DNA, the CDR3 is TGTGCCAGCAGTTTATTACAGGGGGCTGGAGCTTTCTTT. This rearrangement joins TRBV27 to TRBJ1-1; 9 bases are shared with TRBD1. CDR1 is MNHEY and CDR2 is SMNVEV in the germline V gene (reference sequence). CDR3 length equals 13 residues. With 1 base clipped from V and 10 bases from J, the junction kept 4 bases outside the gene matches.

This clonotype has only a few counts. This chain uses TRBV20-1 with TRBJ2-5; TRBD1 aligns across 8 bases. The germline gives CDR1 DFQATT, CDR2 SNEGSKA (reference sequence). The CDR3 has 16 amino acids. The V gene end was trimmed by 3 bases and the J gene end by 2 bases; junction bases not matched to a gene: 11. CDR3 bases: TGCAGTGCTAGGCGTCAGGGGGCCAGGGCACAAGAGACCCAGTACTTC. This codes for CSARRQGARAQETQYF.

This clonotype was detected a few times. The chain recombines TRBV10-3 with TRBJ2-1; D not resolved. Trimming removed 8 bases from V and 6 bases from J, with 14 bases in between. The CDR3 sequence is 13 residues long. The germline V gene has CDR1 ENHRY and CDR2 SYGVKD. DNA for the CDR3: TGTGCCATCCTAGATGCGAACACCAATGAGCAGTTCTTC. It translates to CAILDANTNEQFF.

In this sample, this clonotype turned up many times. The genes are TRBV7-9 and TRBJ1-3; 8 bases match TRBD1. The germline V gene encodes CDR1 SEHNR and CDR2 FQNEAQ (reference sequence). The CDR3 consists of 17 residues. V shed 4 bases, J shed 0 bases, and the junction held 8 bases outside the gene matches. The CDR3 DNA reads as TGTGCCAGCAGCTCCAAGGTCGGGACAGGCTCTGGAAACACCATATATTTT. As protein: CASSSKVGTGSGNTIYF. The whole variable domain, filled in from reference TRBV7-9 and TRBJ1-3, reads DTGVSQNPRHKITKRGQNVTFRCDPISEHNRLYWYRQTLGQGPEFLTYFQNEAQLEKSRLLSDRFSAERPKGSFSTLEIQRTEQGDSAMYLCASSSKVGTGSGNTIYFGEGSWLTVV.

This chain connects TRBV27 to TRBJ2-2; D unclear. The length of the CDR3 is 12 residues. CDR1 and CDR2 (germline): MNHEY, SMNVEV (reference sequence). Trimming took off 2 bases at V and 8 bases at J, with 6 bases between the two ends. The CDR3 protein is CASSLTRGELFF. The DNA of the CDR3 is TGTGCCAGCAGTTTAACTCGGGGGGAGCTGTTTTTT.

V is TRBV20-1 and J is TRBJ1-2; no clear D gene. The CDR3 contains 12 residues. Germline lookup yields CDR1 DFQATT and CDR2 SNEGSKA (reference sequence). V lost 6 bases and J 6 bases, leaving 14 bases between the germline ends. DNA of the CDR3: TGCAGTGCCACGAGTAGGCAGGATGGCTACACCTTC. Translated, it gives CSATSRQDGYTF.